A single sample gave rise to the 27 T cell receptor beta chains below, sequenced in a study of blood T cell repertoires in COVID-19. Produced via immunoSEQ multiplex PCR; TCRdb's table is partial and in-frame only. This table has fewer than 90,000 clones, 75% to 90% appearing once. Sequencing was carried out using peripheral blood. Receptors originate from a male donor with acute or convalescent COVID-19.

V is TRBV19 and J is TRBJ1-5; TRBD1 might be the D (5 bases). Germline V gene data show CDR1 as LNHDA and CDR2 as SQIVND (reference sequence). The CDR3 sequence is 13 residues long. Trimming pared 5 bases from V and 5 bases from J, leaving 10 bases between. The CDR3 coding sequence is TGTGCCAGTAGTCCAGGGAGGGATCAGCCCCAGCATTTT. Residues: CASSPGRDQPQHF.

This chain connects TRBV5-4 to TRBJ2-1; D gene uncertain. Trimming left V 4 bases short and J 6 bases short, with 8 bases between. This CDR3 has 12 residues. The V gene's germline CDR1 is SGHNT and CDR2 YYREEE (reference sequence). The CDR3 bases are TGTGCCAGCAGCCAGAACAGCAATGAGCAGTTCTTC. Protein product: CASSQNSNEQFF.

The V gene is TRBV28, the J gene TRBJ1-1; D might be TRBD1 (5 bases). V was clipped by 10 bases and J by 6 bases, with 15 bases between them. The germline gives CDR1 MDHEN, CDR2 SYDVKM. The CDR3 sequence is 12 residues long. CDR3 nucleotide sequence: TGTGCCACCAAGGGGAGGAGGGCTGAAGCTTTCTTT. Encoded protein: CATKGRRAEAFF. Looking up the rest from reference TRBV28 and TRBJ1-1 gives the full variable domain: DVKVTQSSRYLVKRTGEKVFLECVQDMDHENMFWYRQDPGLGLRLIYFSYDVKMKEKGDIPEGYSVSREKKERFSLILESASTNQTSMYLCATKGRRAEAFFGQGTRLTVV.

CDR3 nucleotides: TGTGCCAGCAGCTTAGACCCGGGAGATACGCAGTATTTT. Amino acid sequence: CASSLDPGDTQYF. The rearrangement joins TRBV11-2 to TRBJ2-3; D gene uncertain. Germline V gene sequence: CDR1 SGHAT, CDR2 FQNNGV. The V gene lost 0 bases and the J gene lost 5 bases, with 6 bases spanning the gap. The CDR3 consists of 13 residues.

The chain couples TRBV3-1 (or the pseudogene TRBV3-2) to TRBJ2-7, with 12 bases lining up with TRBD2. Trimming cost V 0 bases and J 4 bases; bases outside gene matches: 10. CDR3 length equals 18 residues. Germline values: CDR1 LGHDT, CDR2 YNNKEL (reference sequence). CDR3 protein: CASSQDLAGGPYGYEQYF. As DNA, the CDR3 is TGTGCCAGCAGCCAAGATCTAGCGGGGGGGCCCTACGGTTACGAGCAGTACTTC.

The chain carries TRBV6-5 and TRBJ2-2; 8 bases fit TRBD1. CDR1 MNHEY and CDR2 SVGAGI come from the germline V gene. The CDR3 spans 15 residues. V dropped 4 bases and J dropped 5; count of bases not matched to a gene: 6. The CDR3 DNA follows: TGTGCCAGCAGTTCACACAGGGGGTCAACCGGGGAGCTGTTTTTT. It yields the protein CASSSHRGSTGELFF.

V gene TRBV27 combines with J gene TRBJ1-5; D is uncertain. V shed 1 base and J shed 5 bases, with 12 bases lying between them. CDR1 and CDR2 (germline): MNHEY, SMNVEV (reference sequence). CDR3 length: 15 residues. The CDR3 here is CASSLWGTRDQPQHF. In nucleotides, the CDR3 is TGTGCCAGCAGTTTATGGGGAACGCGGGATCAGCCCCAGCATTTT.

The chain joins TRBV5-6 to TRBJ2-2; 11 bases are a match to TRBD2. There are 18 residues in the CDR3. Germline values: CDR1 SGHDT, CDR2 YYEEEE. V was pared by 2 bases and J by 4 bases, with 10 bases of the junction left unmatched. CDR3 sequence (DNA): TGTGCCAGCAGCTTTCAACTAGCGGGAGATTCCGGCACCGGGGAGCTGTTTTTT. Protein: CASSFQLAGDSGTGELFF.

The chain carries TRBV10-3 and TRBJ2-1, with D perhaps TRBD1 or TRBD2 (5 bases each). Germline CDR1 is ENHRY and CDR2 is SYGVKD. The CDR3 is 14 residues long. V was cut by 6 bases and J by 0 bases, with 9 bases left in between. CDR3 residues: CAIREGSSYNEQFF. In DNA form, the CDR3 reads TGTGCCATCAGAGAGGGGAGCTCCTACAATGAGCAGTTCTTC.

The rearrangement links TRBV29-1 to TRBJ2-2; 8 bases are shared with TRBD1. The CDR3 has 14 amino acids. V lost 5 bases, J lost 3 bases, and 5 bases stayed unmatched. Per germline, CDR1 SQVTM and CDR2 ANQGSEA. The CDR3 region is CSVKGQGDTGELFF. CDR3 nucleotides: TGCAGCGTTAAAGGACAGGGTGACACCGGGGAGCTGTTTTTT.

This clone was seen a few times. The CDR3 region has the DNA TGTGCCAGCAGCTTATTGGGGGGCTACGAGCAGTACTTC. It is translated as CASSLLGGYEQYF. The genes are TRBV7-9 and TRBJ2-7, with TRBD2 as a possible D gene (6 bases). Trimming removed 2 bases at V and 3 bases at J, with 8 bases between. Germline CDR1 reads SEHNR; CDR2 reads FQNEAQ (reference sequence). The CDR3 has 13 residues.

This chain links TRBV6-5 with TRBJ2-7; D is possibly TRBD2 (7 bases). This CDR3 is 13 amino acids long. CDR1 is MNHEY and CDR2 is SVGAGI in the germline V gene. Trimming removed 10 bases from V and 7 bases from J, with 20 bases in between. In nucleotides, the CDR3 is TGTGCCACCTCCTCGCGGGGGCTTGGGGAGCAGTACTTC. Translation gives CATSSRGLGEQYF.

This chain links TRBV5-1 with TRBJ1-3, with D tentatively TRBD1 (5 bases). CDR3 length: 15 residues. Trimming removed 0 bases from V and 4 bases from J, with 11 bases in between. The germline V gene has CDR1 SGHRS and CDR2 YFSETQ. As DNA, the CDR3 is TGCGCCAGCAGCTTGGGGGGCGAGCCCGGAAACACCATATATTTT. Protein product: CASSLGGEPGNTIYF.

This chain's CDR3 is CASNRQEESITGTANTEAFF. The DNA for the CDR3 is TGTGCCAGCAACCGACAAGAAGAATCTATAACCGGGACAGCGAACACTGAAGCTTTCTTT. This chain links TRBV5-8 with TRBJ1-1; 7 bases agree with TRBD1. CDR1 and CDR2 (germline): SGHTS, YDEGEE. Trimming took 6 bases from V and 1 from J; bases not matched to a gene: 24. The CDR3 is made up of 20 amino acids.

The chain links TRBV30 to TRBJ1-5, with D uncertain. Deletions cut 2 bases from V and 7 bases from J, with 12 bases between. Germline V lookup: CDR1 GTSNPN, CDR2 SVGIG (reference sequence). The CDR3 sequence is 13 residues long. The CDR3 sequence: CAWSSGGIQPQHF. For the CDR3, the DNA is TGTGCCTGGAGTTCTGGCGGCATCCAGCCCCAGCATTTT.

The CDR3 DNA reads as TGTGCCAGCAGTGAAGTGGCAGGTGACTCTGGAAACACCATATATTTT. Translated: CASSEVAGDSGNTIYF. The V call is TRBV2, the J call TRBJ1-3; unclear D gene. CDR1 and CDR2 from the germline V gene are SNHLY and FYNNEI. Trimming stripped 1 base from V and 0 bases from J, with 10 bases between. The CDR3 totals 16 residues.

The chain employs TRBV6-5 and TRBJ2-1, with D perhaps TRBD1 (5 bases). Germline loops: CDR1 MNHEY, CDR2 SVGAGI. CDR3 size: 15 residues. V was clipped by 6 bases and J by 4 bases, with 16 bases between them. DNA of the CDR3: TGTGCCAGCAGATTACCCACAGGTGATTACAATGAGCAGTTCTTC. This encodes CASRLPTGDYNEQFF.

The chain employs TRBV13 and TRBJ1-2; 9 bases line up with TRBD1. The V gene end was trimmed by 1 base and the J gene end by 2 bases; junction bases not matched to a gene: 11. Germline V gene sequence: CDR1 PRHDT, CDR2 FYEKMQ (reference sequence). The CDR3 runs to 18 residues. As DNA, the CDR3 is TGTGCCAGCAGCTTAGAAAGGTTGGGGACAGGGCAGAACTATGGCTACACCTTC. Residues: CASSLERLGTGQNYGYTF.

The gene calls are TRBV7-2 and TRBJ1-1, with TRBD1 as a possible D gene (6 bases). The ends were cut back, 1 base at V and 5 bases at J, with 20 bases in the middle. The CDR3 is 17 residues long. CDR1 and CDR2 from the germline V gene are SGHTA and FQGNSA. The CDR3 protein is CASSLVGTGGAGTEAFF. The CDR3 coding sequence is TGTGCCAGCAGCTTAGTTGGTACGGGGGGCGCGGGGACTGAAGCTTTCTTT. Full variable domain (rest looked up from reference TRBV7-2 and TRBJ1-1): GAGVSQSPSNKVTEKGKDVELRCDPISGHTALYWYRQSLGQGLEFLIYFQGNSAPDKSGLPSDRFSAERTGGSVSTLTIQRTQQEDSAVYLCASSLVGTGGAGTEAFFGQGTRLTVV.

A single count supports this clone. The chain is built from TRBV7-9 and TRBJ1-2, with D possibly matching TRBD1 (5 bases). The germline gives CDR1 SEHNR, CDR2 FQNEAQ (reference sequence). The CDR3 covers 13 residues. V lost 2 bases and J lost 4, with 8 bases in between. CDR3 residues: CASSLTGGYGYTF. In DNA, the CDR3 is TGTGCCAGCAGCTTAACAGGCGGCTATGGCTACACCTTC.

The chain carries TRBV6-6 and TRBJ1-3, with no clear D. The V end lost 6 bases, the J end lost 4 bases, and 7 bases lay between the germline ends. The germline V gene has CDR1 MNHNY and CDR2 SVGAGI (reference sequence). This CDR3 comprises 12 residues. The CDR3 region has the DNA TGTGCCAGCAGCCCCGAGGGAAACACCATATATTTT. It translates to CASSPEGNTIYF.

Written as DNA, the CDR3 is TGTGCCAGCACCACCCCGGGGACACCTGAGTCTGAAGCTTTCTTT. As protein: CASTTPGTPESEAFF. The chain combines TRBV7-9 with TRBJ1-1, with a possible D match to TRBD1 (6 bases). Trimming cost V 7 bases and J 6 bases, with 21 bases left between them. The CDR3 has 15 amino acids. The germline CDR1 and CDR2 sequences are SEHNR and FQNEAQ (reference sequence). The full variable domain, its missing parts supplied by reference TRBV7-9 and TRBJ1-1, is DTGVSQNPRHKITKRGQNVTFRCDPISEHNRLYWYRQTLGQGPEFLTYFQNEAQLEKSRLLSDRFSAERPKGSFSTLEIQRTEQGDSAMYLCASTTPGTPESEAFFGQGTRLTVV.

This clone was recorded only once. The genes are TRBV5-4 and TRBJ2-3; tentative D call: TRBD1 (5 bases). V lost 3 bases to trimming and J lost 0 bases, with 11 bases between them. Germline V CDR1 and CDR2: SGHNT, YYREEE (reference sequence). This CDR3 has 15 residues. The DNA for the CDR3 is TGTGCCAGCAGCTCGGTAGCAGGGAGCACAGATACGCAGTATTTT. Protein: CASSSVAGSTDTQYF.

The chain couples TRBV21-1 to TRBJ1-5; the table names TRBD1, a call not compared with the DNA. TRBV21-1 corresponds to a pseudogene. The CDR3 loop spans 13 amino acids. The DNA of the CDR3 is TGTGCCAGCAGCTCAGGGGGCAATCAGCCCCAGCATTTT. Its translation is CASSSGGNQPQHF.

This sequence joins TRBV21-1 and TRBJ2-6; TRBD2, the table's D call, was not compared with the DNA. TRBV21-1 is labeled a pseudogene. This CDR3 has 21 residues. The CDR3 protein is CASSEKGTRGCHSAGANVLTF. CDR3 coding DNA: TGTGCCAGCAGCGAAAAAGGCACGAGAGGGTGCCACTCTGCTGGGGCCAACGTCCTGACTTTC.

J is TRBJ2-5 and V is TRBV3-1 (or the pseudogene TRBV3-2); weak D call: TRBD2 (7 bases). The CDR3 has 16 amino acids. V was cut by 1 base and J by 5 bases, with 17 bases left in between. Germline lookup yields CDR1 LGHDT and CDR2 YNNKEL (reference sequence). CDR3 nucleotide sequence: TGTGCCAGCAGCCAAGGGCAGGGGAGGGCTGGCGAGACCCAGTACTTC. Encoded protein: CASSQGQGRAGETQYF.

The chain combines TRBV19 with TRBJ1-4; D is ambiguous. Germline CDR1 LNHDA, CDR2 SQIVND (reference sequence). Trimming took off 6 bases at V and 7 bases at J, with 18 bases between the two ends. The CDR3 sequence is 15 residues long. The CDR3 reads CASSKRSGDGEKLFF. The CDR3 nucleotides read TGTGCCAGTAGCAAACGATCCGGGGATGGTGAAAAACTGTTTTTT.